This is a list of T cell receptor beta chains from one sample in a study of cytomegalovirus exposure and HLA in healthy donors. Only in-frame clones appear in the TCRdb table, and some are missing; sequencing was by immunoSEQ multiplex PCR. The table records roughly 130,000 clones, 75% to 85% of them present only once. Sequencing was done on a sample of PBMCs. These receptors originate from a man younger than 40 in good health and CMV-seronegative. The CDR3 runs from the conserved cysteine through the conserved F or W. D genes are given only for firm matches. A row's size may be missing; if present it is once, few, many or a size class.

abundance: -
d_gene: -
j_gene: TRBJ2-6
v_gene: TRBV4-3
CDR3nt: TGCGCCAGCAGCCAAGGGGGCGTGGGGGCCAACGTCCTGACTTTC
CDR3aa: CASSQGGVGANVLTF

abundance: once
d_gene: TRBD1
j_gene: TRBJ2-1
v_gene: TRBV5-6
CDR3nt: TGTGCTAGCAGCACCGGGACAGGGGCCTACAATGAGCAGTTCTTC
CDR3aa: CASSTGTGAYNEQFF

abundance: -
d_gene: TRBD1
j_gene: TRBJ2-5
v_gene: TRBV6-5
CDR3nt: TGTGCCAGCAGCCGAACAGGGGGAGAGACCCAGTACTTC
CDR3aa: CASSRTGGETQYF

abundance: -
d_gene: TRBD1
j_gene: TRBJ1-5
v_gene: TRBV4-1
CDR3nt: TGCGCCAGCAGCCAGAGCCGCCAGGGGGCCCTCAATCAGCCCCAGCATTTT
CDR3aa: CASSQSRQGALNQPQHF

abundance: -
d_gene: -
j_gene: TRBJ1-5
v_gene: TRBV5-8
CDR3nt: TGTGCCAGCAGCTTTCGACGCTCAGGTCAGCCCCAGAATTTT
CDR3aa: CASSFRRSGQPQNF

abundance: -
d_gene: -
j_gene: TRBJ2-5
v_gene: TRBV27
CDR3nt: TGTGCCAGCAGTTCCGGGAGAAGACATCAAGAGACCCAGTACTTC
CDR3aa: CASSSGRRHQETQYF

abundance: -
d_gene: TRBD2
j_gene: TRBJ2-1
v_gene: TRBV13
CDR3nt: TGTGCCAGCAGCTTAGACCCCCGACTAGCGGGAGACTACAATGAGCAGTTCTTC
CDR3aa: CASSLDPRLAGDYNEQFF

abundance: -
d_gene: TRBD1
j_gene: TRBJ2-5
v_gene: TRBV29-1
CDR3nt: TGCAGCGTCCTCAAGGACAGGGAACAAGAGACCCAGTACTTC
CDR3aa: CSVLKDREQETQYF

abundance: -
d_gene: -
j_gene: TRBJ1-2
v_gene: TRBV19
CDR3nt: TGTGCCAGTAGTCTCCATCAGGATCGGTATGGCTACACCTTC
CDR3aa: CASSLHQDRYGYTF

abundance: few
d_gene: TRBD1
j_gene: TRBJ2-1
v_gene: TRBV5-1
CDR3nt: TGCGCCAGCAGCTTGGAAAGGACAGGGGTTGGGGAGCAGTTCTTC
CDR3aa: CASSLERTGVGEQFF

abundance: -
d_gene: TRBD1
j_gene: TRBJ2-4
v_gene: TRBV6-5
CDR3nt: TGTGCCAGCAGTCGAACAGGGGCACAAATAAACATTCAGTACTTC
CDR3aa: CASSRTGAQINIQYF

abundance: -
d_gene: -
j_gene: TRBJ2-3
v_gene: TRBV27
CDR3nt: TGTGCCAGCAGTTTATTTGGAGGGAGTGAGGCAGATACGCAGTATTTT
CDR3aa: CASSLFGGSEADTQYF

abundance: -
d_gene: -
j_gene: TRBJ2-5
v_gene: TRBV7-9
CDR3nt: TGTGCCAGCAGCTTAGCGTATAGCGAAGAGACCCAGTACTTC
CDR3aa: CASSLAYSEETQYF

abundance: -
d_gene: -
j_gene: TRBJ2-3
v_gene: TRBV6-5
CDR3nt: TGTGCCAGCAGCGCAGACTCGTATAATACGCAGTATTTT
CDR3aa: CASSADSYNTQYF

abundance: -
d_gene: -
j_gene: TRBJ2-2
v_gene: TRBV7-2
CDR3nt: TGTGCCAGCAGCTACCAACCGACAGGTTCCACCGGGGAGCTGTTTTTT
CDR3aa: CASSYQPTGSTGELFF

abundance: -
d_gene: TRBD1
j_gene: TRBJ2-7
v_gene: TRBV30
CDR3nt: TGTGCCTGGTCCAGGGGGCCCTTCTACGAGCAGTACTTC
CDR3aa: CAWSRGPFYEQYF

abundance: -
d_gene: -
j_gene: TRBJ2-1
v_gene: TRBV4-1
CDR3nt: TGCGCCAGCAGCCAAGACCGTGAAAGGGTCACCGGGGGTGAGCAGTTCTTC
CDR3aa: CASSQDRERVTGGEQFF

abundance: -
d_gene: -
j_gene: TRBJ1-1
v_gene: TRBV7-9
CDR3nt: TGTTCCAGCAGCTTAGGAGGGGGTGAAGCTTTCTTT
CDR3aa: CSSSLGGGEAFF

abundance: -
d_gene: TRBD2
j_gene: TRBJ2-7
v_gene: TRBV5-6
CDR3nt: TGTGCCAGCAGCTTGTTCCGCGGGAGGACCTATACCTACGAGCAGTACTTC
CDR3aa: CASSLFRGRTYTYEQYF

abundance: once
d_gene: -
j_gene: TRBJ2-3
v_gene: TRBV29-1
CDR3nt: TGCAGCGTTGTAGTCAACACAGATACGCAGTATTTT
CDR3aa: CSVVVNTDTQYF

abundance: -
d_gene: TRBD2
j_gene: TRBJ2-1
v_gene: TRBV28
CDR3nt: TGTGCCAGCAGCCCTCGACTAGCACCGGCGAATGAGCAGTTCTTC
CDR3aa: CASSPRLAPANEQFF

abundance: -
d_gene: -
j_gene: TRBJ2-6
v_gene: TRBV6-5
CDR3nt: TGTGCCAGCAGTTACTGGAGGGTATCTGGGGCCAACGTCCTGACTTTC
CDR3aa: CASSYWRVSGANVLTF

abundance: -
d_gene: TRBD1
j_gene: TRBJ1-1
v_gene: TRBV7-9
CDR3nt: TGTGCCAGCAGCTTAGCAGGGACAGGGGGCTTGAACACTGAAGCTTTCTTT
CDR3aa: CASSLAGTGGLNTEAFF

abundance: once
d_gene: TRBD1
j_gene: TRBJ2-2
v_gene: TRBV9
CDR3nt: TGTGCCAGCAGCGCCCAGGGGGCGTACACCGGGGAGCTGTTTTTT
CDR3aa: CASSAQGAYTGELFF

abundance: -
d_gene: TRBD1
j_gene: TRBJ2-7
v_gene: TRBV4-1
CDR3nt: TGCGCCAGCAGCCAAGATGTGACAGGGGGACTTATCTCCTACGAGCAGTACTTC
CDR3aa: CASSQDVTGGLISYEQYF

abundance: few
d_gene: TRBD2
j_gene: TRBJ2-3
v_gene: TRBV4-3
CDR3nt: TGCGCCAGCAGTCTAGCGGAAAGAACAGATACGCAGTATTTT
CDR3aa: CASSLAERTDTQYF